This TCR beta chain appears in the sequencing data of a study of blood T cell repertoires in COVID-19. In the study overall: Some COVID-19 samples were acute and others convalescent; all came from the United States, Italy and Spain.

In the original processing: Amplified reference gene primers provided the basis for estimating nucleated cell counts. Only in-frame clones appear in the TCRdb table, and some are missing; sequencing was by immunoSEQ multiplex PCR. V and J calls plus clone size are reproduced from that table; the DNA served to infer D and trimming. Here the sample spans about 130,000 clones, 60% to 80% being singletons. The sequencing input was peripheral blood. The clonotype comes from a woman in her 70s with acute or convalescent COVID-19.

The DNA of the CDR3 is TGTGCCAGCAGTCCCCTCGACAGGTCGAAGGCAACTAATGAAAAACTGTTTTTT. This translates into CASSPLDRSKATNEKLFF. The chain combines TRBV27 with TRBJ1-4; a weak D match, TRBD1 (6 bases). The V and J ends lost 5 bases and 0 bases respectively, with 19 bases between them. The germline V gene encodes CDR1 MNHEY and CDR2 SMNVEV (reference sequence). The CDR3 runs 18 residues.